The 27 T cell receptor beta chains presented below share a single source sample, sequenced in a study of blood T cells in healthy people across ages. A second 7 to 11 cycle PCR used barcoded and J-beta primers. MiXCR, run by TCRdb on the 5' RACE reads, gives a single entry per CDR3 protein. The top ten hold roughly 51% of the sample, which has 380,000 or so distinct CDR3 sequences, about half seen once. The sample comprised blood. The receptor source for this set is a man aged 60-69 years in good health.

This clonotype has a handful of counts. The chain joins TRBV4-3 to TRBJ2-5, with a tentative D call TRBD1 (5 bases). The J call may be incorrect, as the DNA end agrees better with TRBJ2-7. This CDR3 has 14 residues. Germline lookup yields CDR1 LGHNA and CDR2 YSLEER. The CDR3 is CASSQFSGAGEQYF. The CDR3, as DNA: TGCGCCAGCAGCCAATTTAGTGGGGCCGGCGAGCAGTACTTC.

This clonotype was detected once. With a much larger clone just one base away, this may be a read error. V usage is TRBV12-3 or TRBV12-4 and J usage is TRBJ2-1; 9 bases align to TRBD2. This CDR3 spans 16 amino acids. CDR3 in amino acids: CASSKGSGGQYNERFF. For the CDR3, the DNA is TGTGCCAGCAGTAAAGGCAGCGGGGGGCAATACAATGAGCGGTTCTTC.

As for this clonotype: Relative to the germline gene, one junction end is altered; a read error may explain this. The genes are TRBV2 and TRBJ2-1; 8 nucleotides match TRBD2. CDR1 SNHLY and CDR2 FYNNEI come from the germline V gene. The CDR3 consists of 14 residues. The CDR3 region has the DNA TGTGCCAGCAGTAGCGGGAGCTCCCACAATGAGCAGTTCTTC. Protein: CASSSGSSHNEQFF.

The chain has TRBV20-1 and TRBJ2-3; D remains unclear. The germline V and J ends were trimmed by 6 bases and 2 bases, with 9 bases remaining between them. The germline gives CDR1 DFQATT, CDR2 SNEGSKA (reference sequence). The CDR3 totals 12 residues. The CDR3 here is CSAPGPTDTQYF. CDR3 nucleotides: TGCAGTGCCCCAGGCCCCACAGATACGCAGTATTTT.

The chain joins TRBV20-1 to TRBJ2-5; a possible D gene is TRBD2 (6 bases). From germline, CDR1 is DFQATT and CDR2 SNEGSKA (reference sequence). This CDR3 comprises 14 residues. Trimming stripped 5 bases from V and 2 bases from J, with 15 bases between. Here the CDR3 DNA reads TGCAGTGCTCCCCACGTGGCGGGACAAGAGACCCAGTACTTC. Protein sequence: CSAPHVAGQETQYF.

The chain is built from TRBV4-3 and TRBJ2-5; D gene unclear. Gene TRBJ2-7 matches the end of the DNA better, so the J call may be wrong. This CDR3 contains 13 residues. From germline, CDR1 is LGHNA and CDR2 YSLEER. As DNA, the CDR3 is TGCGCCAGCAGCCAAGAAGCCGGGTGCGAGCAGTACTTC. It codes for CASSQEAGCEQYF.

The chain joins TRBV4-1 to TRBJ2-3, with D perhaps matching TRBD2 (5 bases). The germline CDR1 and CDR2 sequences are MGHRA and YSYEKL. The V gene lost 5 bases and the J gene lost 2 bases, with 14 bases spanning the gap. This CDR3 is 15 amino acids long. This CDR3 is CASSDLEDLTDTQYF. The CDR3 DNA follows: TGCGCCAGCAGCGATCTGGAGGATCTCACAGATACGCAGTATTTT.

This clonotype was recorded a few times. Written as DNA, the CDR3 is TGTGCCAGCAGCTTTGATCGCAGGGCGGACGAGCAGTACTTC. This translates into CASSFDRRADEQYF. The chain couples TRBV5-5 to TRBJ2-5; possible D gene TRBD1, 5 bases. The assigned J gene may be wrong: the sequence end matches TRBJ2-7 better. Germline lookup yields CDR1 SGHKS and CDR2 YYEKEE (reference sequence). The CDR3 is made up of 14 amino acids.

The chain has TRBV7-8 and TRBJ2-7; 10 nucleotides match TRBD2. The germline V gene has CDR1 SGHVS and CDR2 FQNEAQ. The CDR3 length is 14 residues. The ends lost 3 bases at V and 9 bases at J; junction bases unmatched: 8. This chain's CDR3 is CASSLGSGRAAQYF. CDR3 nucleotides: TGTGCCAGCAGCTTGGGCAGCGGGAGGGCCGCGCAGTACTTC. Full variable domain (remainder filled in from reference TRBV7-8 and TRBJ2-7): GAGVSQSPRYKVAKRGQDVALRCDPISGHVSLFWYQQALGQGPEFLTYFQNEAQLDKSGLPSDRFFAERPEGSVSTLKIQRTQQEDSAVYLCASSLGSGRAAQYFGPGTRLTVT.

This clonotype was counted at least ten times. This chain joins TRBV7-2 and TRBJ2-1; 9 bases agree with TRBD2. Germline CDR1 SGHTA, CDR2 FQGNSA. V trimming: 1 base; J trimming: 4 bases; junction bases outside the gene matches: 2. The CDR3 sequence is 15 residues long. CDR3 nucleotide sequence: TGTGCCAGCAGCTTAGGGGCGGGAGGGTACAATGAGCAGTTCTTC. This encodes CASSLGAGGYNEQFF.

The chain uses TRBV5-1 and TRBJ2-5; D call uncertain. Per germline, CDR1 SGHRS and CDR2 YFSETQ. The germline V and J ends were trimmed by 4 bases and 3 bases, with 10 bases remaining between them. The CDR3 contains 13 residues. The CDR3 DNA follows: TGCGCCAGCAGCGTGACTGGGGAAGAGACCCAGTACTTC. Amino acids: CASSVTGEETQYF.

The rearrangement links TRBV4-2 to TRBJ2-7; TRBD2 matches 8 bases. Trimming cost V 3 bases and J 6 bases; bases outside gene matches: 10. This CDR3 is 15 amino acids long. Germline CDR1 reads LGHNA; CDR2 reads YNFKEQ. In DNA form, the CDR3 reads TGTGCCAGCAGCCACATAGCGGGAAAAGGAGGCGAGCAGTACTTC. This codes for CASSHIAGKGGEQYF.

This chain uses TRBV7-9 with TRBJ2-5; D perhaps matches TRBD2 (5 bases). This CDR3 comprises 15 residues. Trimming stripped 1 base from V and 3 bases from J, with 12 bases between. CDR1 is SEHNR, CDR2 FQNEAQ, per germline (reference sequence). For the CDR3, the DNA is TGTGCCAGCAGCTTAGGAGTCGGGGTCGAAGAGACCCAGTACTTC. Its protein is CASSLGVGVEETQYF.

The rearrangement uses TRBV7-2 and TRBJ2-7; possibly TRBD2 for D (6 bases). V lost 5 bases and J 0 bases, leaving 11 bases between the germline ends. The CDR3 covers 14 residues. CDR1 and CDR2 (germline): SGHTA, FQGNSA. Written as DNA, the CDR3 is TGTGCCAGCAGCAACCTAGCGATCTCCTACGAGCAGTACTTC. Translated: CASSNLAISYEQYF.

The rearrangement joins TRBV3-1 to TRBJ2-7; 12 positions agree with TRBD2. The V gene end was trimmed by 1 base and the J gene end by 5 bases; junction bases not matched to a gene: 6. This CDR3 comprises 16 residues. Germline CDR1 and CDR2: LGHDT and YNNKEL (reference sequence). CDR3 sequence reads: CASSQGPSGGANEQYF. CDR3 bases: TGTGCCAGCAGCCAAGGACCTAGCGGGGGGGCCAACGAGCAGTACTTC.

The chain has TRBV20-1 and TRBJ2-7; D gene unclear. V dropped 6 bases and J dropped 1 base, with 19 bases sitting between them. This CDR3 contains 15 residues. Germline lookup yields CDR1 DFQATT and CDR2 SNEGSKA (reference sequence). The CDR3 DNA is TGCAGTGCCTCAGCACTTCGACATCCTTCCTACGAGCAGTACTTC. It specifies CSASALRHPSYEQYF.

This clonotype was counted only a few times. The CDR3 reads CASKQPERGPGYTF. CDR3 bases: TGTGCCAGCAAACAACCCGAGAGAGGGCCAGGCTACACCTTC. The J gene is TRBJ1-2, the V gene TRBV6-6; D call uncertain. CDR3 length: 14 residues. Germline CDR1 is MNHNY and CDR2 is SVGAGI (reference sequence). Trimming removed 7 bases from V and 8 bases from J, with 20 bases in between.

There are a few counts of this clonotype. This sequence joins TRBV14 and TRBJ2-5, with 7 bases that match TRBD2. J was trimmed by 1 base and V by 3 bases; bases with no gene match: 8. Germline V lookup: CDR1 SGHDN, CDR2 FVKESK. CDR3 size: 16 residues. The CDR3 bases are TGTGCCAGCAGCCATCAGCGGGATCGACTCCAAGAGACCCAGTACTTC. Residues: CASSHQRDRLQETQYF.

V gene TRBV28 combines with J gene TRBJ1-4; 7 bases align to TRBD1. Per germline, CDR1 MDHEN and CDR2 SYDVKM. J gave up 5 bases and V 5 bases, and 8 bases lay outside the gene matches. The CDR3 is made up of 15 amino acids. CDR3: CASSRPDRVNEKLFF. DNA of the CDR3: TGTGCCAGCAGTAGACCAGACAGGGTAAATGAAAAACTGTTTTTT.

This clonotype was counted between two and nine times. This chain joins TRBV7-2 and TRBJ1-4; 8 bases align to TRBD1. Germline loops: CDR1 SGHTA, CDR2 FQGNSA. This CDR3 is 14 amino acids long. The V gene end was trimmed by 5 bases and the J gene end by 6 bases; junction bases not matched to a gene: 5. Here the CDR3 reads CASSQGAYHEKLFF. The CDR3 coding sequence is TGTGCCAGCAGCCAGGGGGCCTATCATGAAAAACTGTTTTTT. Full variable domain (outside the CDR3, taken from reference TRBV7-2 and TRBJ1-4): GAGVSQSPSNKVTEKGKDVELRCDPISGHTALYWYRQSLGQGLEFLIYFQGNSAPDKSGLPSDRFSAERTGGSVSTLTIQRTQQEDSAVYLCASSQGAYHEKLFFGSGTQLSVL.

This clonotype has more than one count but fewer than ten. The V gene is TRBV6-5, the J gene TRBJ2-1; 11 nucleotides line up with TRBD2. The CDR3 loop spans 15 amino acids. CDR1 is MNHEY and CDR2 is SVGAGI in the germline V gene. The trim removed 6 bases at V and 2 bases at J, leaving 3 bases unmatched. DNA for the CDR3: TGTGCCAGCAGATTAGCGGGAGGGGCCTACAATGAGCAGTTCTTC. It yields the protein CASRLAGGAYNEQFF.

The chain recombines TRBV6-2 or TRBV6-3 with TRBJ2-5; 7 bases line up with TRBD2. Germline V gene sequence: CDR1 MNHEY, CDR2 SVGEGT. This CDR3 comprises 13 residues. V shed 8 bases and J 5 bases; nucleotides not matched to a gene: 8. The CDR3 DNA sequence: TGTGCCAGCCGCCGCGGGAGCGGTGAGACCCAGTACTTC. Residues: CASRRGSGETQYF.

The rearrangement joins TRBV2 to TRBJ1-2; TRBD1 is a possible D gene (6 bases). CDR1 is SNHLY, CDR2 FYNNEI, per germline. V dropped 1 base and J dropped 8 bases, with 14 bases sitting between them. The CDR3 is made up of 14 amino acids. This chain's CDR3 is CASSEGGQGGGYTF. CDR3 nucleotides: TGTGCCAGCAGTGAAGGGGGGCAGGGTGGAGGCTACACCTTC.

This clonotype has just a few counts. This chain uses TRBV6-5 with TRBJ2-7, with TRBD2 matching 12 bases. The germline V gene has CDR1 MNHEY and CDR2 SVGAGI. J was trimmed by 5 bases and V by 6 bases; bases with no gene match: 11. This CDR3 region has 16 residues. CDR3 in DNA: TGTGCCAGCAGCCGACGGACTAGCGGGGCCCCTCACGAGCAGTACTTC. This codes for CASSRRTSGAPHEQYF.

This rearrangement joins TRBV3-1 to TRBJ2-7, with D perhaps TRBD2 (5 bases). Germline assignment: CDR1 LGHDT and CDR2 YNNKEL (reference sequence). The CDR3 consists of 14 residues. The V end was cut by 4 bases, the J end by 4 bases, with 14 bases between. CDR3 bases: TGTGCCAGCAGCCCTGACGGGGATCGGTACGAGCAGTACTTC. The encoded protein is CASSPDGDRYEQYF.

The chain links TRBV7-3 to TRBJ2-5, with D hard to call. Germline V gene data show CDR1 as SGHTA and CDR2 as FQGTGA. V was trimmed by 2 bases and J by 11 bases, leaving 15 bases between them. The CDR3 length is 13 residues. The CDR3 nucleotides read TGTGCCAGCAGCTTATACAAAGCCCATGAGCAGTACTTC. It encodes CASSLYKAHEQYF.

The V call is TRBV5-1, the J call TRBJ1-2; no clear D. Germline values: CDR1 SGHRS, CDR2 YFSETQ. This CDR3 spans 14 amino acids. V lost 0 bases and J lost 4, with 10 bases in between. The CDR3 is CASSLETNIYGYTF. The DNA of the CDR3 is TGCGCCAGCAGCTTGGAGACCAATATCTATGGCTACACCTTC.